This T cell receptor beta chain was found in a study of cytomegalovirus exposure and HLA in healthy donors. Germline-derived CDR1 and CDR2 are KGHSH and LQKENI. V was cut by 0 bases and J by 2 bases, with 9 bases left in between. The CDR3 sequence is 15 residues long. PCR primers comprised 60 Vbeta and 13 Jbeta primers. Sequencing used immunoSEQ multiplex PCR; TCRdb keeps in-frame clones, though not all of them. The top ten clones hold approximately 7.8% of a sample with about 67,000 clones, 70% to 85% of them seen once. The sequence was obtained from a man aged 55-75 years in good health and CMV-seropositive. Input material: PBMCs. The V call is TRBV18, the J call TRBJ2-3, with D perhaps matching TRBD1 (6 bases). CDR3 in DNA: TGTGCCAGCTCACCACCGGGACACAACACAGATACGCAGTATTTT. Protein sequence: CASSPPGHNTDTQYF. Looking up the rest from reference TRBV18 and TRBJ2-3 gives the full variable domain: NAGVMQNPRHLVRRRGQEARLRCSPMKGHSHVYWYRQLPEEGLKFMVYLQKENIIDESGMPKERFSAEFPKEGPSILRIQQVVRGDSAAYFCASSPPGHNTDTQYFGPGTRLTVL.